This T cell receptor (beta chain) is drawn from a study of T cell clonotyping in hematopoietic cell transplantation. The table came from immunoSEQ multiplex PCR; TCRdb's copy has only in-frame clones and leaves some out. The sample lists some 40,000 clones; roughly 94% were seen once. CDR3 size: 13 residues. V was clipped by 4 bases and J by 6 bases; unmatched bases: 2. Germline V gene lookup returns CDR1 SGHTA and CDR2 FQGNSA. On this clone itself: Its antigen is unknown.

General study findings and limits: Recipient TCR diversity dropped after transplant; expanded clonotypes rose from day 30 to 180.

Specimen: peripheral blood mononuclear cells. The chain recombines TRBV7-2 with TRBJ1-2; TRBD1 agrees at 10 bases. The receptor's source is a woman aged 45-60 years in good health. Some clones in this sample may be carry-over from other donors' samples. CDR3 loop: CASSSGTGDGYTF. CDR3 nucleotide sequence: TGTGCCAGCAGCTCCGGGACAGGGGATGGCTACACCTTC.